Sequencing of this TCR beta chain was carried out in a study of blood T cell repertoires in COVID-19. Only in-frame clones appear in the TCRdb table, and some are missing; sequencing was by immunoSEQ multiplex PCR. The sample includes some 60,000 clones, 75% to 85% of them seen just once. Germline loops: CDR1 MDHEN, CDR2 SYDVKM. The CDR3 is made up of 13 amino acids. V lost 8 bases, J lost 3 bases, and 11 bases lay in between. V usage is TRBV28 and J usage is TRBJ2-1; TRBD2 might be the D (5 bases). This receptor was obtained from a man aged 45-65 years with COVID-19, enrolled during active disease. Specimen: peripheral blood. CDR3 coding DNA: TGTGCCAGCCGGGATATGAACTACAATGAGCAGTTCTTC. It is translated as CASRDMNYNEQFF.